This T cell receptor (beta chain) was sequenced in a study of circulating CD8 cells and anti-PD-1 response in melanoma. Study-wide context: Responders had complete or partial responses; non-responders had stable or progressive disease.

Each library started from roughly 16 ng of total RNA using the QIAseq Immune Repertoire TCR panel. TCRdb ran MiXCR on the reads and lists one entry per CDR3 protein. The profile shows around 570 distinct CDR3 sequences, about 5.3% of them singletons. By sample share, this clonotype is medium-sized (0.01 to 0.1%). The ends were cut back, 3 bases at V and 0 bases at J, with 14 bases in the middle. Germline V gene data show CDR1 as MNHEY and CDR2 as SMNVEV (reference sequence). The CDR3 spans 16 residues. Live CD3+CD8+TCRalphabeta+ cells were sorted into four subsets by PD-1 and/or TIGIT. The chain links TRBV27 to TRBJ1-2; a weak D match, TRBD1 (5 bases). The TCR originated in a human donor with melanoma. The specimen was CD8+ T cells from PBMCs, collected at baseline or after one month of anti-PD-1 therapy (not recorded which). The CDR3 here is CASSFWNLGANYGYTF. In DNA, the CDR3 is TGTGCCAGCAGTTTCTGGAACCTGGGGGCTAACTATGGCTACACCTTC.